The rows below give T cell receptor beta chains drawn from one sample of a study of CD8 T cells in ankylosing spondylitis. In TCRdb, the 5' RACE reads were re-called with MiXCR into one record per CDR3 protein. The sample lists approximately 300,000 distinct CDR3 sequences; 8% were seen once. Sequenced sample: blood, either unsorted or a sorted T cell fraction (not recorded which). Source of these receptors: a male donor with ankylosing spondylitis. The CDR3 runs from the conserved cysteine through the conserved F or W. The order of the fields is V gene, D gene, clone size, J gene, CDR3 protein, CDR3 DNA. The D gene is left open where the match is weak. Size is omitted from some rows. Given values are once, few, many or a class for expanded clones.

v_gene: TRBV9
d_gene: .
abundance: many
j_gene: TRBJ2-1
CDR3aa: CASSVAFAYNEQFF
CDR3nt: TGTGCCAGCAGCGTAGCGTTCGCCTACAATGAGCAGTTCTTC

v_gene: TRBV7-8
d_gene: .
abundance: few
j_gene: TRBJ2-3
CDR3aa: CASSSHGAATDTQYF
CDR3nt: TGTGCCAGCAGCTCACATGGGGCCGCCACAGATACGCAGTATTTT

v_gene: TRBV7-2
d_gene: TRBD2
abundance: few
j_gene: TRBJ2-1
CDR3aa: CASSPLAGDPYNEQFF
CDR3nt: TGTGCCAGCAGCCCACTAGCGGGAGACCCCTACAATGAGCAGTTCTTC

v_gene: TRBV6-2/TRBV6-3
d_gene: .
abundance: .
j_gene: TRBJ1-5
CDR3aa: CASQNSGMTNQPQHF
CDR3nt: TGTGCCAGCCAAAACTCAGGGATGACCAATCAGCCCCAGCATTTT

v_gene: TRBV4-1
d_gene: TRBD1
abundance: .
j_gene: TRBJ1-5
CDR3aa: CASSQLGQGPNQPQHF
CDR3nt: TGCGCCAGCAGCCAACTGGGACAGGGACCCAATCAGCCCCAGCATTTT

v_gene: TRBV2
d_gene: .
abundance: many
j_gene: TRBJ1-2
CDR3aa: CASSEASANYGYTF
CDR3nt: TGTGCCAGCAGTGAAGCGTCAGCTAACTATGGCTACACCTTC

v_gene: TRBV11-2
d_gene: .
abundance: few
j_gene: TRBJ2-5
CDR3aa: CASSLEGRQFQETQYF
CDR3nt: TGTGCCAGCAGCTTAGAAGGGAGACAGTTCCAAGAGACCCAGTACTTC

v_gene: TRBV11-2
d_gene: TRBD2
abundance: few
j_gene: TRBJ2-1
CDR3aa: CASSVRDARIIAGGHYNEQFF
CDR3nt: TGTGCCAGCAGCGTTCGGGACGCTCGAATCATAGCGGGAGGACATTACAATGAGCAGTTCTTC

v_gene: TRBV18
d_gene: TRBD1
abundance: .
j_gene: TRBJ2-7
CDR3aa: CASSQAKGARNYEQYF
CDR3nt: TGTGCCAGCTCACAAGCGAAGGGGGCGCGGAACTACGAGCAGTACTTC

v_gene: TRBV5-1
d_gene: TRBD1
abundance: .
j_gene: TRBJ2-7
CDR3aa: CASSLEGQLPFYEQYF
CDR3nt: TGCGCCAGCAGCTTGGAGGGACAGTTACCTTTCTACGAGCAGTACTTC

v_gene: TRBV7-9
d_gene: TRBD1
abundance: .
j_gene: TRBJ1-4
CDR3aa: CASSFVGGANEKLFF
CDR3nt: TGTGCCAGCAGCTTTGTAGGGGGCGCGAATGAAAAACTGTTTTTT

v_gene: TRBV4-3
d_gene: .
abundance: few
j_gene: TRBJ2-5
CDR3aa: CASSQEGRGAQETQYF
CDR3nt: TGCGCCAGCAGCCAAGAGGGCCGGGGGGCCCAAGAGACCCAGTACTTC

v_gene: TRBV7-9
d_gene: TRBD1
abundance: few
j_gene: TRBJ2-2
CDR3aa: CASSFGTGYTGELFF
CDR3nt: TGTGCCAGCAGCTTCGGGACAGGGTACACCGGGGAGCTGTTTTTT

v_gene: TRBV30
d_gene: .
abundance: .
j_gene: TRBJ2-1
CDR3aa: CAWSVEREQFF
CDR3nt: TGTGCCTGGAGTGTAGAGCGGGAGCAGTTCTTC

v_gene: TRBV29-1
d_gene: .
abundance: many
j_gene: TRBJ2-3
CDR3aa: CSVVPGTSTYTQYF
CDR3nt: TGCAGCGTTGTTCCCGGGACCAGCACGTATACGCAGTATTTT

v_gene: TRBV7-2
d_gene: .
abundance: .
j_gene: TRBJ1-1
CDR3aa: CASSLRNLNPNTEAFF
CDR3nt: TGTGCCAGCAGCTTAAGGAACTTAAACCCGAACACTGAAGCTTTCTTT